The entry below describes one T cell receptor (beta chain). Germline lookup yields CDR1 SGHRS and CDR2 YFSETQ. Between the trimmed V and J ends, which lost 0 bases and 4 bases, there was a span of 13 bases. The CDR3 loop spans 15 amino acids. The data were taken from a study of blood T cell repertoires in COVID-19. For the study at large: T cells, B-cell-depleted T cells, or PBMCs provided the cDNA or gDNA that served as material.

As originally analysed: Nucleated cell number was recorded as an estimate derived from reference gene primer amplification. The data were produced by immunoSEQ multiplex PCR, yet TCRdb's version contains in-frame clones alone and is incomplete. The D gene and trimming were derived from the DNA, and the V and J assignments and clone size from that table. The sample records about 130,000 clones, around 80% being singletons. Enrollees, about 18 to 89 years old, lived in about two dozen US areas. Participants reported their clinical history, and cohort assignment relied on those reports. Sample: PBMCs or T cells enriched from blood (not recorded which). The receptor's source is a middle-aged man with acute COVID-19. The chain carries TRBV5-1 and TRBJ1-1; D not resolved. CDR3 residues: CASSLVVGGGTEAFF. CDR3 coding DNA: TGCGCCAGCAGCTTGGTTGTGGGAGGCGGCACTGAAGCTTTCTTT.